Presented here are 20 T cell receptor beta chains from one specimen sequenced in a study of PD-1 blockade in classical Hodgkin lymphoma. As for time point: cycle 4 day 1 (C4D1), after 6 weeks of nivolumab. In every patient, relapse followed autologous stem cell transplantation, while exposure to brentuximab vedotin differed. Profiled with immunoSEQ multiplex PCR; TCRdb holds only in-frame clones, not every one. The table lists more than 90,000 clones, roughly 73% of them singletons. The sample in question was peripheral blood mononuclear cells (PBMCs), obtained before the fourth cycle of nivolumab. These receptors were obtained from a human donor with classical Hodgkin lymphoma.

The chain recombines TRBV7-2 with TRBJ1-6; D is unresolved. CDR1 is SGHTA, CDR2 FQGNSA, per germline. This CDR3 contains 15 residues. Between the trimmed V and J ends, which lost 1 base and 6 bases, there was a span of 10 bases. The CDR3 sequence is CASSLGPAGNSPLHF. The CDR3 nucleotides read TGTGCCAGCAGCTTAGGACCTGCGGGTAATTCACCCCTCCACTTT.

The rearrangement uses TRBV27 and TRBJ2-1; TRBD2 matches at 8 bases. The V gene's germline CDR1 is MNHEY and CDR2 SMNVEV (reference sequence). V gave up 3 bases and J gave up 2 bases; unmatched junction bases: 3. The CDR3 is 15 residues long. This CDR3 is CASSFSGTTYNEQFF. In DNA, the CDR3 is TGTGCCAGCAGTTTTAGCGGGACCACCTACAATGAGCAGTTCTTC.

In regard to this clone: Other nucleotide sequences from this sample produce the same CDR3. V gene TRBV27 combines with J gene TRBJ2-3; D not certain. The V end lost 6 bases, the J end lost 2 bases, and 9 bases lay between the germline ends. The CDR3 extends over 13 amino acids. Per the germline V gene, CDR1 is MNHEY and CDR2 is SMNVEV (reference sequence). DNA for the CDR3: TGTGCCAGCAGAGGGTCTTCCACAGATACGCAGTATTTT. Protein product: CASRGSSTDTQYF.

The V gene is TRBV7-9, the J gene TRBJ1-1; 7 bases match TRBD1. J lost 3 bases, V lost 1 base, and 5 bases had no gene match. This CDR3 has 15 residues. CDR1 and CDR2 from the germline V gene are SEHNR and FQNEAQ (reference sequence). CDR3 in DNA: TGTGCCAGCAGCTTAGAACAGGGGCGGGACACTGAAGCTTTCTTT. Residues: CASSLEQGRDTEAFF. The full variable domain, completed using reference TRBV7-9 and TRBJ1-1, is DTGVSQNPRHKITKRGQNVTFRCDPISEHNRLYWYRQTLGQGPEFLTYFQNEAQLEKSRLLSDRFSAERPKGSFSTLEIQRTEQGDSAMYLCASSLEQGRDTEAFFGQGTRLTVV.

The genes are TRBV19 and TRBJ1-2; no clear D gene. V dropped 3 bases and J dropped 4 bases, with 9 bases sitting between them. Looked up from germline, CDR1 is LNHDA and CDR2 is SQIVND (reference sequence). The CDR3 sequence is 13 residues long. CDR3 bases: TGTGCCAGTAGTATTTCACACGGCTATGGCTACACCTTC. It specifies CASSISHGYGYTF. Variable domain in full (rest from reference TRBV19 and TRBJ1-2): DGGITQSPKYLFRKEGQNVTLSCEQNLNHDAMYWYRQDPGQGLRLIYYSQIVNDFQKGDIAEGYSVSREKKESFPLTVTSAQKNPTAFYLCASSISHGYGYTFGSGTRLTVV.

The gene calls are TRBV6-1 and TRBJ1-6; 9 bases match TRBD1. Germline V lookup: CDR1 MNHNS, CDR2 SASEGT. The CDR3 sequence is 17 residues long. Losses at the gene ends were 0 bases for V and 0 bases for J; bases not matched to a gene: 0. The CDR3 reads CASSEAGQGSYNSPLHF. CDR3 in DNA: TGTGCCAGCAGTGAAGCGGGACAGGGCTCCTATAATTCACCCCTCCACTTT.

V is TRBV19 and J is TRBJ2-7; a weak D match, TRBD2 (6 bases). Trimming took off 6 bases at V and 0 bases at J, with 15 bases between the two ends. This CDR3 contains 15 residues. CDR1 is LNHDA and CDR2 is SQIVND in the germline V gene (reference sequence). CDR3 nucleotide sequence: TGTGCCAGTAGAACCGGGACTCGGAGCTCCTACGAGCAGTACTTC. Amino acid sequence: CASRTGTRSSYEQYF.

V usage is TRBV28 and J usage is TRBJ2-2; D might be TRBD1 (6 bases). The CDR3 covers 16 residues. The ends were cut back, 6 bases at V and 2 bases at J, with 16 bases in the middle. Germline-derived CDR1 and CDR2 are MDHEN and SYDVKM. The CDR3 is CASSFPGTLNTGELFF. The CDR3, as DNA: TGTGCCAGCAGCTTCCCCGGGACACTTAACACCGGGGAGCTGTTTTTT.

The chain joins TRBV7-9 to TRBJ1-5; a possible D gene is TRBD1 (6 bases). V was pared by 4 bases and J by 5 bases, with 12 bases between. Germline lookup yields CDR1 SEHNR and CDR2 FQNEAQ (reference sequence). This CDR3 has 14 amino acids. Here the CDR3 reads CASSSGQYYQPQHF. Here the CDR3 DNA reads TGTGCCAGCAGCTCCGGACAGTATTATCAGCCCCAGCATTTT.

The chain joins TRBV28 to TRBJ2-1; 7 bases are a match to TRBD2. After removal of 3 bases from V and 0 bases from J, the junction contained 11 bases not matched to a gene. Germline V gives CDR1 MDHEN, CDR2 SYDVKM. The CDR3 sequence is 18 residues long. CDR3 region: CASSFRLAETNSYNEQFF. The DNA of the CDR3 is TGTGCCAGCAGTTTTCGGCTAGCGGAGACCAACTCCTACAATGAGCAGTTCTTC.

This sequence joins TRBV5-1 and TRBJ1-1; no definite D call. V gave up 4 bases and J gave up 4 bases, with 17 bases separating them. The CDR3 loop spans 15 amino acids. CDR1 is SGHRS, CDR2 YFSETQ, per germline. The CDR3 loop is CASSDPSRGITEAFF. CDR3 sequence (DNA): TGCGCCAGCAGCGATCCTAGTCGGGGAATCACTGAAGCTTTCTTT.

DNA of the CDR3: TGCGCCAGCAGCCAAGTCATGACGACTAGCGGTGGCTACGAGCAGTACTTC. Its protein is CASSQVMTTSGGYEQYF. The genes are TRBV4-1 and TRBJ2-7, with 9 bases that match TRBD2. The CDR3 spans 17 residues. Germline V CDR1 and CDR2: MGHRA, YSYEKL. Trimming took 1 base from V and 3 from J; bases not matched to a gene: 10.

This clone was counted only a few times. V and J are TRBV2 and TRBJ1-2; the D is unclear. Trimming stripped 6 bases from V and 4 bases from J, with 6 bases between. Germline V gene data show CDR1 as SNHLY and CDR2 as FYNNEI. The CDR3 contains 11 residues. CDR3 bases: TGTGCCAGCAGCCAGTCCTATGGCTACACCTTC. It translates to CASSQSYGYTF.

V usage is TRBV18 and J usage is TRBJ1-2; no reliable D call. Per the germline V gene, CDR1 is KGHSH and CDR2 is LQKENI. The V end was cut by 8 bases, the J end by 4 bases, with 14 bases between. This CDR3 contains 13 residues. DNA for the CDR3: TGTGCCAGCCTCGAGGGAGGGAGCTATGGCTACACCTTC. This sequence encodes CASLEGGSYGYTF.

The V gene is TRBV6-6, the J gene TRBJ1-1; D is perhaps TRBD1 (6 bases). Deletions cut 6 bases from V and 1 base from J, with 12 bases between. Per the germline V gene, CDR1 is MNHNY and CDR2 is SVGAGI (reference sequence). The CDR3 sequence is 14 residues long. The CDR3 sequence is CASRYHRENTEAFF. DNA for the CDR3: TGTGCCAGCAGATACCACAGGGAGAACACTGAAGCTTTCTTT.

This clone was observed a handful of times. The V and J genes are TRBV4-2 and TRBJ1-3; D is ambiguous. The V end lost 0 bases, the J end lost 2 bases, and 17 bases lay between the germline ends. CDR1 is LGHNA and CDR2 is YNFKEQ in the germline V gene. The CDR3 is 18 amino acids. The CDR3 nucleotides read TGTGCCAGCAGCCAAGATGTTTTGCTGGGAACTCCTGGAAACACCATATATTTT. Encoded protein: CASSQDVLLGTPGNTIYF.

The chain uses TRBV5-1 and TRBJ2-5, with no clear D. The germline V and J ends were trimmed by 5 bases and 5 bases, with 13 bases remaining between them. This CDR3 is built from 13 residues. Germline lookup yields CDR1 SGHRS and CDR2 YFSETQ. DNA of the CDR3: TGCGCCAGCAGTCAGGAAAGTCAGGAGACCCAGTACTTC. Residues: CASSQESQETQYF.

The CDR3 loop reads CASSLAGSNYGYTF. CDR3 nucleotide sequence: TGTGCCAGCAGCTTGGCAGGATCTAACTATGGCTACACCTTC. The J gene is TRBJ1-2, the V gene TRBV5-5; no definite D call. This CDR3 has 14 residues. Germline values: CDR1 SGHKS, CDR2 YYEKEE (reference sequence). V was clipped by 0 bases and J by 0 bases, with 6 bases between them.

This clone was picked up a small number of times. The CDR3 spells CAWSVTGGQPQHF. In nucleotides, the CDR3 is TGTGCCTGGAGTGTGACTGGGGGGCAGCCCCAGCATTTT. This sequence joins TRBV30 and TRBJ1-5; a weak D match, TRBD1 (5 bases). V was pared by 0 bases and J by 7 bases, with 10 bases between. CDR1 and CDR2 (germline): GTSNPN, SVGIG (reference sequence). CDR3 length: 13 amino acids.

This chain joins TRBV7-9 and TRBJ1-2; D uncertain. This CDR3 contains 10 residues. Germline CDR1 is SEHNR and CDR2 is FQNEAQ (reference sequence). V was trimmed by 8 bases and J by 7 bases, leaving 8 bases between them. The CDR3 here is CASALIGYTF. Here the CDR3 DNA reads TGTGCCAGCGCTCTAATTGGCTACACCTTC.